Following are 3 T cell receptor beta chains from one sample sequenced in a study of T cells in localized non-small cell lung cancer. Method: immunoSEQ multiplex PCR; TCRdb's copy keeps in-frame clones and lacks some. The table has tens of thousands of clones, around 85% seen once. Sequencing used PBMCs, obtained before any cancer treatment. The receptors shown here come from a woman aged 40-70 years with stage II squamous cell lung carcinoma.

This clone has just one count. The chain employs TRBV11-2 and TRBJ2-1, with 11 bases that match TRBD1. CDR1 is SGHAT and CDR2 is FQNNGV in the germline V gene. This CDR3 has 18 residues. Unmatched junction bases numbered 16, after V lost 5 bases and J lost 7 bases. The DNA of the CDR3 is TGTGCCAGCAGCCCCCTGACCGGGACAGGGGGATGGTGGAATGAGCAGTTCTTC. Its translation: CASSPLTGTGGWWNEQFF.

This clone occurred once. V is TRBV5-1 and J is TRBJ2-5, with 11 bases that match TRBD1. Germline CDR1 SGHRS, CDR2 YFSETQ. The V and J ends lost 4 bases and 5 bases, in that order; junction bases with no gene match: 7. The CDR3 contains 15 residues. CDR3 sequence reads: CASSRGQGARETQYF. The CDR3 DNA reads as TGCGCCAGCAGCCGCGGACAGGGGGCTAGGGAGACCCAGTACTTC.

This clone came up once. This chain links TRBV7-8 with TRBJ2-1, with TRBD2 matching 7 bases. The CDR3 has 15 residues. V gave up 7 bases and J gave up 5 bases; unmatched junction bases: 11. Germline V gene lookup returns CDR1 SGHVS and CDR2 FQNEAQ. The CDR3 region is CASIELALSDNEQFF. For the CDR3, the DNA is TGTGCCAGCATCGAACTAGCGTTGAGTGACAATGAGCAGTTCTTC.